This TCR beta chain was found in a study of shared clonotypes between healthy human individuals (dated by TCRdb to the early 2020s). For the wider study: The cohort included three men and two women between 18 and 49 years of age. For each donor, CD4 naive and CD4 memory were each given three plates, CD8 naive was given two plates, and CD8 memory was given one plate. To estimate repertoire size and how much clonotypes are shared between individuals, the study performed deep sequencing of blood TCR repertoires from a few healthy adults. Leukapheresis yielded between about 0.94 and 9.5 billion PBMCs per donor. To increase sequencing depth and limit assay-specific biases, different laboratories used diverse techniques to prepare libraries and sequence TCR repertoires.

TCR CDR3 regions were amplified from genomic DNA by multiplex PCR using the deep immunoSEQ assay. Extracted genomic DNA from each cell subset was spread evenly across all wells of several immunoSEQ 96-well plates, with each plate serving as a replicate. For sorted subsets, about 200 ng genomic DNA, equal to tens of thousands of T cell genomes, was loaded into each replicate PCR. Purified libraries were measured with a Qubit 3.0 fluorometer, size-checked on a Bioanalyzer 2100, and measured again with the KAPA Library Quantification kit. Each immunoSEQ 96-well plate was sequenced on its own single-read 150-cycle Illumina NextSeq 550 flow cell. The original methods were these. Because the immunoSEQ output included only junctional sequences and no quality scores, the filtering could not be the same as the filtering used for full-length reads. Sequences were annotated with PyIR, a Python wrapper for IgBLAST v1.9, using IMGT germline references to assign V/J genes and CDR3. Any read was removed if the V/J assignment was weak (E-value above 1e-6), the CDR3 was missing, or the read contained stop codons, out-of-frame junctions, or ambiguous translated residues. V3J clonotypes were defined by identical inferred V gene, J gene, and CDR3 amino acid sequence. Percentage overlap between repertoires was calculated by dividing the number of shared unique clonotypes by the size of the smaller repertoire. Richness of each repertoire was evaluated using RTK rarefaction, the Chao1 estimator, and Recon v2.1 estimates of unobserved clonotypes. For all TCRbeta clonotypes obtained by the gDNA method from a few donors, generation probabilities were computed with OLGA. TCRdb's version of the immuneACCESS table is confined to in-frame rearrangements and falls short of the full clone set. An unresolved V gene accounts for under half of the shortfall where checked; the remainder is of unknown origin. V, J and clone size are those of that table, while D and trimming were read from the DNA. This sample holds roughly 590,000 clones; roughly 96% were observed only once. Jointly, the top ten make up around 0.097% of the sample.

CD8 naive samples consisted of CD45RO-negative cells that were positively selected for CCR7, yielding a CD45RA+CCR7+ population without TemRA cells. The donors were healthy, HIV-negative adults with no recently reported acute infections or vaccinations. Only Caucasian adults living in Nashville, Tennessee, USA were represented among the donors. After blood collection by leukapheresis, PBMCs were isolated using Ficoll-Histopaque density gradient centrifugation and then cryopreserved in the vapor phase of liquid nitrogen. Analytical flow cytometry was used to check the purity and quantity of every magnetically sorted T cell population. Genomic DNA was isolated from every sorted fraction and measured by UV absorbance on a Nanodrop 2000c. Unmatched junction bases come to 4, with V trimmed by 5 bases and J by 3 bases. Inclusive of the bounding cysteine and phenylalanine, the CDR3 is 15 residues long. Only the CDR3 DNA is retained, 45 bases long and in frame from the first base. The germline V gene encodes CDR1 MNHEY and CDR2 SMNVEV (reference sequence).

As to this clone: The antigen this receptor binds is unknown. Base qualities were left out, and no much larger clone turns up one base away.

Broader findings and caveats from the paper: Even with the large sequencing depth, rarefaction of the sorted-subset datasets indicated that sequencing was incomplete. The genetic and exposure-history diversity represented was limited by the small number of donors. Compared with non-shared clonotypes, the clonotypes found in all four sorted-subset donors had higher generation probabilities. Sharing across several donors was observed for about 5% of naive CD4, over 3% of naive CD8, 2.3% of memory CD4, and roughly 0.4% of memory CD8 clonotypes. Sampling was limited to blood, and TCR repertoires in tissue likely differ from TCR repertoires in blood. Naive subsets generally had larger estimated clonotype richness than memory subsets did. Pairwise subsampling indicated that sequencing depth was expected to affect the degree of clonotype sharing among donors.

The receptor was derived from a woman in her 30s in good health. Recombination connected TRBV27 to TRBJ2-1; 10 middle bases align to TRBD1. The sequenced material came from naive CD8+ T cells sorted from blood. This specimen's cell subset or site label, interpreted: CD45RA+CCR7+. The nucleotide sequence is TGTGCCAGCAGTGACCGGGACAGGGGCTACAATGAGCAGTTCTTC. This translates into CASSDRDRGYNEQFF.